This TCR beta chain was captured by sequencing in a study of blood T cell repertoires in COVID-19. The germline V gene encodes CDR1 ENHRY and CDR2 SYGVKD. CDR3 length equals 16 residues. The V segment lost 0 bases and the J segment 6 bases; nucleotides outside the gene matches: 5. TCRdb keeps only in-frame clones here, not all; method: immunoSEQ multiplex PCR. The sample lists approximately 210,000 clones; 70% to 90% were seen once. The TCR comes from a man aged 30-40 years who had recovered from COVID-19. The chain is built from TRBV10-3 and TRBJ1-2; 12 positions agree with TRBD1. The sequencing sample was made of peripheral blood. This CDR3 is CAISESGDRGLDGYTF. The CDR3 bases are TGTGCCATCAGTGAGTCGGGGGACAGGGGGCTTGATGGCTACACCTTC.